The present T cell receptor (beta chain) was sequenced within a study of T-cell memory formation after mild COVID-19 (dated by TCRdb to the early 2020s). Describing the broader study: TCR sequence clusters from the two donors were found to be largely donor specific. In a couple of donors, T-cell clones that expanded and contracted after mild COVID-19 were followed by sequencing TCRalpha and TCRbeta repertoires longitudinally. The cohort was made up of two young adult volunteers, one female and one male, who were previously healthy. The study at large found these results: Only a couple of mild cases were covered in the study, and larger cohorts including severe cases with pre-infection samples were considered necessary. Some responding clones were found in pre-infection memory, which suggests that pre-existing cross-reactive memory T cells took part in the SARS-CoV-2 response. Balanced CD4/CD8 phenotypes were observed for clones contracting from day 15 to 85, whereas a bias towards CD4+ was observed for a second wave of clones expanding from day 15 to 37. Whether the second-wave clones peaking on day 37 were SARS-CoV-2 specific was not confirmed. Contracting CD4+ clones were located mainly in the CM and EM memory subsets, whereas CD8+ clones were found to be enriched in EMRA.

Instrument used: Illumina NovaSeq 6000. TCRalpha and TCRbeta cDNA libraries were constructed by 5'RACE with constant-segment primers, with sample barcodes and unique molecular identifiers being introduced. RNA was extracted from every sample with Trizol reagent. Amplification of the libraries took two PCR steps, and the second step added a second sample barcode plus Illumina TruSeq adapters. The libraries were sequenced on an Illumina NovaSeq using 2 x 150 bp paired-end reads. As for the authors' bioinformatics: Reads were demultiplexed and collapsed into UMI-guided consensus sequences with migec v1.2.7. Using mixcr v2.1.11, UMI consensuses were aligned to TRA and TRB V and J templates and then assembled into clonotypes. A clonotype was counted as expanded or contracted only if both edgeR and NoisET called the change significant, with noise models trained on biological replicates. For edgeR calls, the cutoffs were a false discovery rate-adjusted p below 0.01 and a log2 fold-change threshold of 1. As an exploratory analysis of dynamics, max-normalized trajectories of the 1000 most abundant clonotypes were examined by PCA with hierarchical clustering. Each responding clone was given a CD4 or CD8 phenotype based on the CD4+ and CD8+ repertoires, which had been sequenced separately. TCRdb reran the public reads through fastp at Q25 and MiXCR, keeping productive beta chains. Every CDR3 protein is listed once, alongside the most common genes and DNA of its rows. It is TCRdb's table, rather than the study itself, that gives the V and J calls and clone size. Here the sample has about 430,000 distinct CDR3 sequences; less than 25% occur a single time. Of the sample, about 10% is held by the ten largest clones.

Details on this clonotype: Its antigen specificity is not known. The record has no base qualities; no much larger clone is one base away.

Counted from cysteine to phenylalanine, this CDR3 has 14 amino acids. Here the CDR3 DNA is all that survives: 42 bases in frame from base 1. CDR1 DFQATT and CDR2 SNEGSKA were looked up in the germline V gene (reference sequence). The junction carries 16 bases between V and J, which are trimmed by 2 bases and 7 bases respectively. Ficoll-Paque density gradient centrifugation was the method used to isolate PBMCs. This chain is built from TRBV20-1 and TRBJ2-3; no D segment can be confidently identified. Sequencing input: PBMCs or a T cell subset sorted from them (not recorded which). This sequence originates from an adult woman who had mild COVID-19 (a few samples of this study predate the infection). The sample titles of this study are shuffled in the database, so cell type and time point are left out; the donor was told from shared clones. CDR3 reads: CSARSTGRTHTQYF. DNA sequence: TGCAGTGCTAGATCGACGGGCCGCACGCATACGCAGTATTTT.